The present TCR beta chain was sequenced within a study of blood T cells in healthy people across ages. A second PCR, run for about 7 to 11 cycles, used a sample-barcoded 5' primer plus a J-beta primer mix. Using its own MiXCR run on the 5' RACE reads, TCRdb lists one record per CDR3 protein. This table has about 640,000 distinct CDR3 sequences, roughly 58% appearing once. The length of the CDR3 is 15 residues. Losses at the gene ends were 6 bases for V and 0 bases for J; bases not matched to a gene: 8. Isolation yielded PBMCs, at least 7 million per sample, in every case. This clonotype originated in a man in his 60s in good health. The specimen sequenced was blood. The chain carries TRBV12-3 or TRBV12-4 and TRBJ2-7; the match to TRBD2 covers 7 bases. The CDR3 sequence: CASSLHSGPSYEQYF. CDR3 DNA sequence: TGTGCCAGCAGCTTACATAGCGGGCCCTCCTACGAGCAGTACTTC.